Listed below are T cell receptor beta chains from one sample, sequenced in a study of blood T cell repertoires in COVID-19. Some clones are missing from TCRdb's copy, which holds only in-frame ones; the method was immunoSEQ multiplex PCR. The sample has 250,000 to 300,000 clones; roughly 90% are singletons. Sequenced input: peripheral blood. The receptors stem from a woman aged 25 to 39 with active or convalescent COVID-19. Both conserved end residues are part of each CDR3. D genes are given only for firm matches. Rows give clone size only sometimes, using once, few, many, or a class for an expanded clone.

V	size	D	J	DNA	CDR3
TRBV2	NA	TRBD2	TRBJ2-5	TGTGCCAGCAGTGGGGCGGGGGGCGGTGAGACCCAGTACTTC	CASSGAGGGETQYF
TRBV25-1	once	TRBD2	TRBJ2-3	TGTGCCAGCAGTATACCCGAGGCTAGCGGGGGAGATACGCAGTATTTT	CASSIPEASGGDTQYF
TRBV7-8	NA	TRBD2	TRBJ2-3	TGTGCCAGCAGCCGAGGGGCTAGCGGGGGACAAGATACGCAGTATTTT	CASSRGASGGQDTQYF
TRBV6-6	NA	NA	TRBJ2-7	TGTGCCAGCAGTACTTTTGAAGAGCAGTACTTC	CASSTFEEQYF
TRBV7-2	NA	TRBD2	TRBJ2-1	TGTGCCAGCAGCTCCGGGACTAGCCGCAATGAGCAGTTCTTC	CASSSGTSRNEQFF
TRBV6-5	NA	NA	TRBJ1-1	TGTGCCAGCACGAGGGGAGGGGCGAACACTGAAGCTTTCTTT	CASTRGGANTEAFF
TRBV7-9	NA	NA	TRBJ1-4	TGTGCCAGCAGCCCGGGACTGCCTGACCAAAAACTGTTTTTT	CASSPGLPDQKLFF
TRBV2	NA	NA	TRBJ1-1	TGTGCCAGCGCCAGGGACACAAACACTGAAGCTTTCTTT	CASARDTNTEAFF
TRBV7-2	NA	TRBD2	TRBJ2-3	TGTGCCAGCAGCCCGGGACTAGCGGGGGGGCTAGATACGCAGTATTTT	CASSPGLAGGLDTQYF
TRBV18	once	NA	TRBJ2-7	TGTGCCAGCTCACCCAGAAAGGTAGCCTTGCCCTACGAGCAGTACTTC	CASSPRKVALPYEQYF
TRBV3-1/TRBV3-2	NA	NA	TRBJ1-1	TGTGCCAGCAGCCAAGCTTCCAGTTACACTGAAGCTTTCTTT	CASSQASSYTEAFF
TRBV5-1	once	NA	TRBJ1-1	TGCGCCAGCAGCTTTAGTCCGAGGGACACTGAAGCTTTCTTT	CASSFSPRDTEAFF
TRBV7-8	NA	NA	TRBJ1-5	TGTGCCAGCAGCTTGGGGGGGCATCAGCCCCAGCATTTT	CASSLGGHQPQHF
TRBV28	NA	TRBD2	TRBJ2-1	TGTGCCAGCAGTTTCGGGACTAGCGGTCGCGGGGAGCAGTTCTTC	CASSFGTSGRGEQFF
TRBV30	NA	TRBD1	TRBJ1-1	TGTGCCTGGAGTTATACAGGGGGAACTAGTCAAGCTTTCTTT	CAWSYTGGTSQAFF
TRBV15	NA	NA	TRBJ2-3	TGTGCCACCAGCAGATCTTACGGGGAGACCACAGATACGCAGTATTTT	CATSRSYGETTDTQYF
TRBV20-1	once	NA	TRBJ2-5	TGCAGTGCTCCCCTGACGGGGACCCAGTACTTC	CSAPLTGTQYF
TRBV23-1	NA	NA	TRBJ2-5	TGCGCCAGCAGTCAAAGGGTGGGGGGAGAGACCCAGTACTTC	CASSQRVGGETQYF
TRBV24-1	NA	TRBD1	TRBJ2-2	TGTGCCACCAGTGATCCGACCGGGACAGGGGGTTACTATGGTACCGGGGAGCTGTTTTTT	CATSDPTGTGGYYGTGELFF
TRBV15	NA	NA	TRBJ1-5	TGTGCCACCAGCAAAAAACAGGGAATCTCTAGCAATCAGCCCCAGCATTTT	CATSKKQGISSNQPQHF
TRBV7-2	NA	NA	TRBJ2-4	TGTGCCAGCTCCCCTCTCGGCCAGGGTGAGGACATTCAGTACTTC	CASSPLGQGEDIQYF
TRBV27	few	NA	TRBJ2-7	TGTGCCAGCAGTCCCTCCTTAACAGGTATCACCTACGAGCAGTACTTC	CASSPSLTGITYEQYF
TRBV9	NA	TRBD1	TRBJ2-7	TGTGCCAGCAGCGTAGGAGGACAGGGGGCGCCTGAGCAGTACTTC	CASSVGGQGAPEQYF
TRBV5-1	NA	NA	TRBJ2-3	TGCGCCAGCAGCTCAACTATCAGGGCCACTCCAGATACGCAGTATTTT	CASSSTIRATPDTQYF
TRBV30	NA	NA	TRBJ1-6	TGTGCCTGGAGCCAAACCGGGACACAAAGCTCCTATAATTCACCCCTCCACTTT	CAWSQTGTQSSYNSPLHF
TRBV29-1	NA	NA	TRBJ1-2	TGCAGCGTCGCCCAGACTGGGGCAGGGGTCACCTTC	CSVAQTGAGVTF
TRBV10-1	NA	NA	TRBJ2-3	TGCGCCAGCAGTGAGGTCAGATACACAGATACGCAGTATTTT	CASSEVRYTDTQYF
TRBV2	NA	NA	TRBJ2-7	TGTGCCAGCACCCGGACTGTTCCCTACGAGCAGTACTTC	CASTRTVPYEQYF
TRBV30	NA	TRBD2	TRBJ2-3	TGTGCCTGGAACCCCTCGGGGGGGGCCACAGATACGCAGTATTTT	CAWNPSGGATDTQYF
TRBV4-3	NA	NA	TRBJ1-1	TGCGCCAGCAGCCAAGATGCCAGGGGACGAACTGAAGCTTTCTTT	CASSQDARGRTEAFF
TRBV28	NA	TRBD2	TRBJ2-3	TGTGCCAGCAGCCGGGGACTAGCGGGTACGCAGTATTTT	CASSRGLAGTQYF
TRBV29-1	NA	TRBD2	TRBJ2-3	TGCAGCGGTGGGAAACGGGGGGGTGTAGATACGCAGTATTTT	CSGGKRGGVDTQYF
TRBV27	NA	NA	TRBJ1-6	TGTGCCAGCAGTCCGGGAGGGGGGTATAATTCACCCCTCCACTTT	CASSPGGGYNSPLHF
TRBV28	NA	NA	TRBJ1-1	TGTGCCAGCAGTGTATCACAGGGTTTGGGCTCGAGGGCTTTCTTT	CASSVSQGLGSRAFF
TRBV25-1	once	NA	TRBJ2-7	TGTGCCAGCAGTGTCTTCTACGAGCAGTACTTC	CASSVFYEQYF
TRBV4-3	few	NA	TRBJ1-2	TGCGCCAGCAGCCAAGCTCAGTCAGGGTCCTATGGCTACACCTTC	CASSQAQSGSYGYTF
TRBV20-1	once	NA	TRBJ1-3	TGCAGTGCTGTAGGAAACACCATATATTTT	CSAVGNTIYF
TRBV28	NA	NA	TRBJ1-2	TGTGCCAGCTTGACAGGTGATGGCTACACCTTC	CASLTGDGYTF
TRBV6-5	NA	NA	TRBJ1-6	TGTGCCAGCAGTTCCCAGGGCCCCAGCCCCCCCCTCCACTTT	CASSSQGPSPPLHF
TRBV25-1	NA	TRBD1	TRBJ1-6	TGTGCCAGCAGTGGGTTCGAGACAGGGAAGAATTCACCCCTCCACTTT	CASSGFETGKNSPLHF
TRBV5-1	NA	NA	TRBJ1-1	TGCGCCAGCGCCGGACAGATTGGGAACACTGAAGCTTTCTTT	CASAGQIGNTEAFF